Shown below are 3 T cell receptor beta chains from a single sample sequenced in a study of identical twins. Each CDR3 protein is one row after TCRdb ran MiXCR on the 5' RACE reads. This sample yields about 200,000 distinct CDR3 sequences, of which 7.5% are seen a single time; more than 1.5% belongs to the top ten. The same data also contributed to another study, on yellow fever vaccine responses in identical twins.

Sequenced input: memory (CD45RO+) T cells sorted from blood. Every receptor here comes from a woman between 18 and 29 years old in good health.

This clonotype was picked up a small number of times. The rearrangement uses TRBV27 and TRBJ2-3; 7 bases align to TRBD1. The trim removed 5 bases at V and 8 bases at J, leaving 10 bases unmatched. The CDR3 is 14 residues long. Germline lookup yields CDR1 MNHEY and CDR2 SMNVEV (reference sequence). Written as DNA, the CDR3 is TGTGCCAGCAGTCCCGGGACAGCGGCAACTACGCAGTATTTT. Protein product: CASSPGTAATTQYF.

This clonotype came up many times. The V and J genes are TRBV7-6 and TRBJ1-1; no firm D call. Trimming pared 5 bases from V and 4 bases from J, leaving 11 bases between. This CDR3 is 13 amino acids long. The germline gives CDR1 SGHVS, CDR2 FNYEAQ. This chain's CDR3 is CASSRDWGTEAFF. DNA for the CDR3: TGTGCCAGCAGCCGAGATTGGGGCACTGAAGCTTTCTTT.

This clonotype has a count of ten or more. The V gene is TRBV28, the J gene TRBJ2-1, with 7 bases matching TRBD2. The germline V gene encodes CDR1 MDHEN and CDR2 SYDVKM. V shed 8 bases, J shed 1 base, and the junction held 5 bases outside the gene matches. The CDR3 has 14 amino acids. CDR3 loop: CASVGGSSYNEQFF. The CDR3 nucleotides read TGTGCCAGCGTGGGCGGGAGTTCCTACAATGAGCAGTTCTTC. Based on the CDR3 plus reference TRBV28 and TRBJ2-1, the full variable domain is DVKVTQSSRYLVKRTGEKVFLECVQDMDHENMFWYRQDPGLGLRLIYFSYDVKMKEKGDIPEGYSVSREKKERFSLILESASTNQTSMYLCASVGGSSYNEQFFGPGTRLTVL.